This TCR beta chain was retrieved from a study of blood T cell repertoires in COVID-19. The CDR3 is 14 amino acids. The V end lost 4 bases, the J end lost 4 bases, and 8 bases lay between the germline ends. CDR1 is SGHAT and CDR2 is FQNNGV in the germline V gene. This table comes from immunoSEQ multiplex PCR, and its TCRdb copy is limited to in-frame clones, with some not included. The profile covers approximately 54,000 clones, with roughly 90% appearing a single time and about 4% taken by the ten largest. This clone has a single count. This sequence was found in a man in his fifties with acute or convalescent COVID-19. Sequenced: peripheral blood. J is TRBJ1-6 and V is TRBV11-2, with D possibly TRBD1 on 5 matching bases. The DNA for the CDR3 is TGTGCCAGCAGCTCGGACACTTATAATTCACCCCTCCACTTT. Its protein product is CASSSDTYNSPLHF.